This is a list of T cell receptor beta chains from one sample in a study of long-term antiretroviral therapy in people with HIV. Sequencing used immunoSEQ multiplex PCR; TCRdb keeps in-frame clones, though not all of them. The sample holds 7,500 to 9,000 clones; about 73% are singletons and the top ten take roughly 25%. The sequenced sample was unsorted PBMCs, obtained 0.6 years before starting antiretroviral therapy. These receptor sequences come from a man aged 40-49 years with HIV. CDR3s include the opening cysteine and the closing phenylalanine or tryptophan. A D gene is named only where the DNA matches it firmly. Clone size is shown for a subset of rows, as once, few, many or a class of expanded clone.

clone size	D gene	V gene	J gene	CDR3 protein	CDR3 DNA
.	TRBD1	TRBV5-1	TRBJ2-3	CASSLAQGASDTQYF	TGCGCCAGCAGCTTGGCACAGGGGGCGTCAGATACGCAGTATTTT
.	.	TRBV10-3	TRBJ2-7	CAISGTGTYEQYF	TGTGCCATCAGTGGAACAGGGACATACGAGCAGTACTTC
.	.	TRBV18	TRBJ2-1	CASSPSGGPTYNEQFF	TGTGCCAGCTCACCAAGTGGGGGGCCTACCTACAATGAGCAGTTCTTC
.	TRBD1	TRBV7-8	TRBJ2-3	CASSAPGQGPEDTQYF	TGTGCCAGCAGCGCTCCGGGACAGGGACCCGAAGATACGCAGTATTTT
.	.	TRBV5-6	TRBJ1-6	CASSPEGPRNSPLHF	TGTGCCAGCAGCCCCGAGGGCCCTCGGAATTCACCCCTCCACTTT
.	.	TRBV5-3	TRBJ1-6	CARSATYNSPLHF	TGTGCCAGAAGCGCGACATATAATTCACCCCTCCACTTT
.	TRBD1	TRBV28	TRBJ1-4	CASSPGQGASRMFF	TGTGCCAGCAGCCCCGGACAGGGGGCCAGTAGAATGTTTTTT
.	.	TRBV6-6	TRBJ2-7	CASSFSYEQYF	TGTGCCAGCAGTTTCTCCTACGAGCAGTACTTC
.	TRBD1	TRBV11-2	TRBJ2-7	CASSRTGGAYEQYF	TGTGCCAGCAGCCGAACAGGGGGTGCCTACGAGCAGTACTTC
.	.	TRBV18	TRBJ1-5	CASSPNRDQPQHF	TGTGCCAGCTCACCAAACAGGGATCAGCCCCAGCATTTT
.	TRBD1	TRBV9	TRBJ1-1	CASSVGGGQGLMNTEAFF	TGTGCCAGCAGCGTAGGGGGGGGACAGGGCCTAATGAACACTGAAGCTTTCTTT
.	.	TRBV5-5	TRBJ2-1	CASSSLAEDGNEQFF	TGTGCCAGCAGCTCGTTAGCGGAAGATGGTAATGAGCAGTTCTTC
.	TRBD1	TRBV4-1	TRBJ1-2	CASSPGPWDRENGYTF	TGCGCCAGCAGCCCAGGACCCTGGGACAGGGAGAATGGCTACACCTTC
.	.	TRBV7-3	TRBJ2-2	CASSLNTGELFF	TGTGCCAGCAGCTTAAACACCGGGGAGCTGTTTTTT
.	TRBD1	TRBV6-1	TRBJ1-3	CASLRDRGGNTIYF	TGTGCCAGCCTCCGGGACAGGGGAGGAAACACCATATATTTT
once	.	TRBV18	TRBJ1-2	CASSPGGANYGYTF	TGTGCCAGCTCACCGGGAGGGGCCAACTATGGCTACACCTTC
.	.	TRBV18	TRBJ1-2	CASSQIPGFDGYTF	TGTGCCAGCTCCCAGATCCCCGGGTTTGACGGCTACACCTTC
once	.	TRBV5-1	TRBJ2-7	CASSLGWGGANEQYF	TGCGCCAGCAGCTTGGGCTGGGGGGGGGCTAACGAGCAGTACTTC
.	TRBD1	TRBV5-1	TRBJ1-1	CASSRQGESTEAFF	TGCGCCAGCAGCCGACAGGGCGAGAGTACTGAAGCTTTCTTT
.	TRBD1	TRBV18	TRBJ1-5	CASSPGQGKDQPQHF	TGTGCCAGCTCCCCGGGACAGGGGAAGGATCAGCCCCAGCATTTT
once	.	TRBV5-1	TRBJ1-6	CASSLANPEDSPLHF	TGCGCCAGCAGCTTGGCTAACCCAGAGGATTCACCCCTCCACTTT
.	TRBD2	TRBV4-2	TRBJ2-1	CASSQFTLAGGYNEQFF	TGTGCCAGCAGCCAGTTTACTTTAGCGGGGGGTTACAATGAGCAGTTCTTC
.	.	TRBV7-3	TRBJ2-1	CASSSDSRNEQFF	TGTGCCAGCAGCTCGGACTCTAGGAATGAGCAGTTCTTC
few	.	TRBV6-5	TRBJ2-7	CASSPLTRVYEQYF	TGTGCCAGCAGTCCCTTGACCAGGGTCTACGAGCAGTACTTC
.	.	TRBV7-2	TRBJ2-3	CASSSQGGVADTQYF	TGTGCCAGCAGCTCCCAGGGGGGTGTGGCAGATACGCAGTATTTT
.	.	TRBV2	TRBJ2-1	CASNERNEQFF	TGTGCCAGCAATGAACGGAATGAGCAGTTCTTC
.	.	TRBV5-6	TRBJ2-7	CASSLEQVYEQYF	TGTGCCAGCAGCTTAGAACAGGTCTACGAGCAGTACTTC